Listed here is a single T cell receptor beta chain. Assay used: immunoSEQ multiplex PCR; TCRdb lists only in-frame clones, some missing. The sample lists about 110,000 clones, approximately 91% occurring once. This record belongs to a study of control samples from healthy donors and cancer patients. The CDR3 spans 15 residues. Germline CDR1 SGHKS, CDR2 YYEKEE (reference sequence). Between the trimmed V and J ends, which lost 2 bases and 0 bases, there was a span of 9 bases. The sample consisted of blood. The receptor comes from a woman younger than 35 in good health. J is TRBJ1-5 and V is TRBV5-5; D is ambiguous. The DNA for the CDR3 is TGTGCCAGCAGCTTAGGAAGTACTAGCAATCAGCCCCAGCATTTT. This gives the protein CASSLGSTSNQPQHF.